The 20 T cell receptor beta chains reported below all come from one sample, sequenced in a study of T-cell memory formation after mild COVID-19. TCRdb itself ran the 5' RACE reads through MiXCR, one entry per CDR3 protein. This sample has about 250,000 distinct CDR3 sequences, with around 17% found just once. Source material: PBMCs or a T cell subset sorted from them (not recorded which). Every receptor here comes from a man between 18 and 29 years old who had mild COVID-19 (a few samples of this study predate the infection). Cell type and time point are not known.

This clonotype was seen more than once but under ten times. The chain combines TRBV27 with TRBJ2-7; D possibly matches TRBD1 or TRBD2 (5 bases each). CDR1 is MNHEY, CDR2 SMNVEV, per germline (reference sequence). V lost 6 bases and J lost 7, with 16 bases in between. The CDR3 covers 13 residues. The CDR3 sequence is CASRPGAVLEQYF. DNA for the CDR3: TGTGCCAGCAGGCCCGGGGCCGTCCTAGAGCAGTACTTC.

This clonotype was counted a few times. The gene calls are TRBV5-4 and TRBJ2-3; D remains unclear. Germline lookup yields CDR1 SGHNT and CDR2 YYREEE (reference sequence). The CDR3 has 13 residues. The V end lost 2 bases, the J end lost 3 bases, and 7 bases lay between the germline ends. CDR3 sequence (DNA): TGTGCCAGCAGCTTTTGGAGAACAGATACGCAGTATTTT. It encodes CASSFWRTDTQYF.

The gene calls are TRBV7-2 and TRBJ2-3, with 8 bases identical to TRBD2. The CDR3 runs to 14 residues. Germline CDR1 is SGHTA and CDR2 is FQGNSA. V gave up 5 bases and J gave up 1 base; unmatched junction bases: 2. The CDR3 DNA reads as TGTGCCAGCAGCCAGCGGGGGCGCACAGATACGCAGTATTTT. Protein product: CASSQRGRTDTQYF.

This chain uses TRBV7-9 with TRBJ1-2; the D gene is possibly TRBD1 (5 bases). The V gene lost 1 base and the J gene lost 4 bases, with 13 bases spanning the gap. The CDR3 is made up of 15 amino acids. The germline gives CDR1 SEHNR, CDR2 FQNEAQ (reference sequence). The DNA of the CDR3 is TGTGCCAGCAGCTTAGAATCCCAGGGCGGCTATGGCTACACCTTC. Its protein product is CASSLESQGGYGYTF. Filled out from reference TRBV7-9 and TRBJ1-2, the complete variable domain reads DTGVSQNPRHKITKRGQNVTFRCDPISEHNRLYWYRQTLGQGPEFLTYFQNEAQLEKSRLLSDRFSAERPKGSFSTLEIQRTEQGDSAMYLCASSLESQGGYGYTFGSGTRLTVV.

The J gene is TRBJ1-2, the V gene TRBV20-1, with D hard to call. Germline V gene data show CDR1 as DFQATT and CDR2 as SNEGSKA (reference sequence). This CDR3 has 14 residues. Trimming stripped 0 bases from V and 4 bases from J, with 12 bases between. CDR3 loop: CSARDGRGLYGYTF. DNA of the CDR3: TGCAGTGCTAGAGATGGCAGAGGGCTCTATGGCTACACCTTC.

This CDR3 reads CASSGTSGNEQFF. In DNA, the CDR3 is TGTGCCAGCAGTGGGACTAGCGGTAATGAGCAGTTCTTC. This chain uses TRBV12-3 or TRBV12-4 with TRBJ2-1, with 11 bases identical to TRBD2. V shed 5 bases, J shed 7 bases, and the junction held 1 base outside the gene matches. This CDR3 contains 13 residues.

The chain has TRBV4-3 and TRBJ2-5; 15 bases map to TRBD2. Trimming took 3 bases from V and 7 from J; bases not matched to a gene: 12. In germline, CDR1 is LGHNA, CDR2 YSLEER. The CDR3 spans 18 residues. The CDR3 region has the DNA TGCGCCAGCAGCCAGGAAACTGGACTAGCGGGGGGGATGTGGACCCAGTACTTC. It translates to CASSQETGLAGGMWTQYF.

V and J are TRBV30 and TRBJ2-5; D call uncertain. Germline CDR1 is GTSNPN and CDR2 is SVGIG (reference sequence). V shed 0 bases and J shed 7 bases, with 6 bases lying between them. This CDR3 region has 11 residues. DNA of the CDR3: TGTGCCTGGAGTGTCACGGTGACCCAGTACTTC. Protein product: CAWSVTVTQYF.

The genes are TRBV12-3 or TRBV12-4 and TRBJ1-2; possible D gene TRBD1, 5 bases. The CDR3 is 14 amino acids. Trimming took off 5 bases at V and 2 bases at J, with 12 bases between the two ends. The CDR3 DNA follows: TGTGCCAGCAGTAACTGGGACGGAAACTATGGCTACACCTTC. Its protein is CASSNWDGNYGYTF.

The CDR3 here is CASKKASLSGANVLTF. The DNA for the CDR3 is TGTGCCAGCAAGAAGGCTTCACTCTCTGGGGCCAACGTCCTGACTTTC. The J gene is TRBJ2-6, the V gene TRBV6-2 or TRBV6-3; unclear D gene. V was trimmed by 7 bases and J by 0 bases, leaving 13 bases between them. The CDR3 is 16 amino acids. Germline CDR1 is MNHEY and CDR2 is SVGEGT.

The chain recombines TRBV7-9 with TRBJ2-5, with TRBD2 as a possible D gene (5 bases). This CDR3 region has 13 residues. Trimming removed 7 bases at V and 3 bases at J, with 12 bases between. Germline V gene sequence: CDR1 SEHNR, CDR2 FQNEAQ (reference sequence). CDR3 protein: CASKDRDEETQYF. CDR3 sequence (DNA): TGTGCCAGCAAGGACCGGGATGAAGAGACCCAGTACTTC.

The chain links TRBV5-1 to TRBJ1-2; 9 bases are shared with TRBD1. Germline lookup yields CDR1 SGHRS and CDR2 YFSETQ. Losses at the gene ends were 6 bases for V and 4 bases for J; bases not matched to a gene: 7. The CDR3 is 14 residues long. The CDR3 protein is CASTAGTGSYGYTF. CDR3 DNA sequence: TGCGCCAGCACAGCCGGGACAGGGTCCTATGGCTACACCTTC.

V gene TRBV4-1 combines with J gene TRBJ2-5; D might be TRBD2 (6 bases). The CDR3 sequence is 18 residues long. Germline CDR1 and CDR2: MGHRA and YSYEKL. V was shortened by 2 bases and J by 2 bases, with 21 bases between the two germline ends. CDR3 nucleotide sequence: TGCGCCAGCAGCCAACGTCCAACGGGGCGGGGCGAACAAGAGACCCAGTACTTC. Its protein product is CASSQRPTGRGEQETQYF.

The rearrangement uses TRBV5-1 and TRBJ2-1, with TRBD1 identical over 7 bases. This CDR3 region has 12 residues. Germline CDR1 reads SGHRS; CDR2 reads YFSETQ. J gave up 11 bases and V 5 bases, and 7 bases lay outside the gene matches. CDR3 sequence: CASRNRGPKQFF. DNA of the CDR3: TGCGCCAGCAGGAACAGGGGACCGAAGCAGTTCTTC.

This clonotype was found a few times. The chain carries TRBV7-9 and TRBJ2-7, with D maybe TRBD1 (5 bases). The CDR3 has 14 amino acids. Per the germline V gene, CDR1 is SEHNR and CDR2 is FQNEAQ (reference sequence). Trimming pared 3 bases from V and 2 bases from J, leaving 11 bases between. CDR3 in amino acids: CASSFGQGPYEQYV. As DNA, the CDR3 is TGTGCCAGCAGCTTTGGCCAGGGCCCCTACGAGCAGTACGTC.

This clonotype was counted many times. The chain carries TRBV19 and TRBJ2-7; 7 bases agree with TRBD1. V lost 5 bases and J lost 0; bases outside the gene matches: 7. This CDR3 has 15 amino acids. Germline CDR1 LNHDA, CDR2 SQIVND (reference sequence). The CDR3 spells CASSWGTDSSYEQYF. The CDR3 DNA follows: TGTGCCAGTAGTTGGGGGACAGATAGCTCCTACGAGCAGTACTTC.

This clonotype occurred many times. The chain is built from TRBV7-2 and TRBJ2-1, with 16 bases matching TRBD2. Germline CDR1 SGHTA, CDR2 FQGNSA. This CDR3 region has 16 residues. V lost 4 bases and J lost 9; bases outside the gene matches: 6. The chain's CDR3 is CASSSGLAGGQSEQFF. CDR3 coding DNA: TGTGCCAGCAGCTCGGGACTAGCGGGGGGGCAGAGTGAGCAGTTCTTC.

There are a few counts of this clonotype. V gene TRBV11-2 combines with J gene TRBJ1-4; D uncertain. Germline V gene sequence: CDR1 SGHAT, CDR2 FQNNGV. V was clipped by 0 bases and J by 10 bases, with 12 bases between them. This CDR3 has 14 residues. The CDR3 sequence is CASSLDAAGGKLFF. CDR3 in DNA: TGTGCCAGCAGCTTAGACGCAGCAGGAGGAAAACTGTTTTTT.

This clonotype was seen more than once but under ten times. CDR3 DNA sequence: TGTGCCAGCAGCAAGGAAAAGTCGGGGGGGGATTCACCCCTCCACTTT. Protein: CASSKEKSGGDSPLHF. This chain connects TRBV21-1 to TRBJ1-6. TRBV21-1 is a pseudogene segment. This CDR3 has 16 residues.

In this sample, this clonotype turned up many times. The gene calls are TRBV7-6 and TRBJ2-5, with D possibly being TRBD2 (5 bases). CDR1 is SGHVS, CDR2 FNYEAQ, per germline. The CDR3 consists of 11 residues. The V end lost 10 bases, the J end lost 7 bases, and 13 bases lay between the germline ends. CDR3 amino acids: CATFLGGTQYF. The CDR3 bases are TGTGCCACCTTCCTTGGAGGGACCCAGTACTTC.